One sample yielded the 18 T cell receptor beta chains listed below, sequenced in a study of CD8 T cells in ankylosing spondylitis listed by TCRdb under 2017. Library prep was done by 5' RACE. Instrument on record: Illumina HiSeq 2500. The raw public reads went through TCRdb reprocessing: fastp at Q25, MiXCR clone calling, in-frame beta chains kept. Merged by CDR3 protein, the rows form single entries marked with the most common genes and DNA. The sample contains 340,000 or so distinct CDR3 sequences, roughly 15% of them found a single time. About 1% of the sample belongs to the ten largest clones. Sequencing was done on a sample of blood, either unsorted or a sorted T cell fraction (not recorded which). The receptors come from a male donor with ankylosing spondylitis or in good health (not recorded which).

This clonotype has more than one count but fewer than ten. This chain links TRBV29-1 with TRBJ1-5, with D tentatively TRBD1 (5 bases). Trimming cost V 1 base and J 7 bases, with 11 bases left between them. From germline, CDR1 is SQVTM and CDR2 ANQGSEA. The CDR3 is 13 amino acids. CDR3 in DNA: TGCAGCGTTGAAGGGGGCGCAGGGCAGCCCCAGCATTTT. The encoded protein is CSVEGGAGQPQHF.

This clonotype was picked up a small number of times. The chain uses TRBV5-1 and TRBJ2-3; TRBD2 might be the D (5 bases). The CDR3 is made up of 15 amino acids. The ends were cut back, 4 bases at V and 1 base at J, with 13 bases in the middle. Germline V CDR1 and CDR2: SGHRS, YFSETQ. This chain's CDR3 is CASSADGIGTDTQYF. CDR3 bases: TGCGCCAGCAGCGCCGACGGGATAGGCACAGATACGCAGTATTTT.

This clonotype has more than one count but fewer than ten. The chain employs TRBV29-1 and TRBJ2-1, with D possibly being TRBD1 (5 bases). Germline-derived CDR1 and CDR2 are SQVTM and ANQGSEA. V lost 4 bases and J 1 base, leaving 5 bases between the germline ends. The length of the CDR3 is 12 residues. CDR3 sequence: CSVGQSYNEQFF. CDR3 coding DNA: TGCAGCGTTGGACAGTCCTACAATGAGCAGTTCTTC.

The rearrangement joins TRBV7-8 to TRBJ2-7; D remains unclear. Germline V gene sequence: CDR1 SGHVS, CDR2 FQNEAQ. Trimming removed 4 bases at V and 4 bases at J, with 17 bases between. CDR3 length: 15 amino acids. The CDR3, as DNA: TGTGCCAGCAGCTCCAGGTCAGAATCTTATTACGAGCAGTACTTC. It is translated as CASSSRSESYYEQYF.

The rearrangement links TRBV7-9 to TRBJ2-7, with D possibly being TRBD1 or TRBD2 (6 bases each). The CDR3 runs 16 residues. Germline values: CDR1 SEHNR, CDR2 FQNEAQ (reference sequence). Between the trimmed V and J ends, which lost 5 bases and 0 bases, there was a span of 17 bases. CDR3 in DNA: TGTGCCAGCAGCCTATCCGGGGGCTGGAGCTCCTACGAGCAGTACTTC. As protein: CASSLSGGWSSYEQYF.

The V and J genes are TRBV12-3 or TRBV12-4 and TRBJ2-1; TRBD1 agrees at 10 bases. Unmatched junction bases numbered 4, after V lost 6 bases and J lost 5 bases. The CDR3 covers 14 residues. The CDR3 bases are TGTGCCAGCAGACCGGGACAGGGGAACAATGAGCAGTTCTTC. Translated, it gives CASRPGQGNNEQFF.

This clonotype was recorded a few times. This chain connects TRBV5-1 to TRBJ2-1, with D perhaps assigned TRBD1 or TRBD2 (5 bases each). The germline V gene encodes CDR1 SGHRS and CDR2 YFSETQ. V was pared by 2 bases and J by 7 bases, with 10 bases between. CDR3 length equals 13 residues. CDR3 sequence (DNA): TGCGCCAGCAGCTTCGCAGGGACGAATGAGCAGTTCTTC. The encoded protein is CASSFAGTNEQFF.

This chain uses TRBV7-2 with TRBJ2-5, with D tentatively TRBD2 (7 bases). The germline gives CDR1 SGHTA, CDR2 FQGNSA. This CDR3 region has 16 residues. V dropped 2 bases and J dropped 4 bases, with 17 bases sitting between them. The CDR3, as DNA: TGTGCCAGCAGCTTATGGGGGGGCTTACAGGGAGAGACCCAGTACTTC. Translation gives CASSLWGGLQGETQYF.

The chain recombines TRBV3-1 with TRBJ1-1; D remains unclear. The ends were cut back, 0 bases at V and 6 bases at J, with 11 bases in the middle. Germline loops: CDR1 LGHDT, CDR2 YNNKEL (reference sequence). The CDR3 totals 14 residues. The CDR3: CASSQEVMVAEAFF. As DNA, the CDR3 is TGTGCCAGCAGCCAAGAGGTTATGGTAGCTGAAGCTTTCTTT.

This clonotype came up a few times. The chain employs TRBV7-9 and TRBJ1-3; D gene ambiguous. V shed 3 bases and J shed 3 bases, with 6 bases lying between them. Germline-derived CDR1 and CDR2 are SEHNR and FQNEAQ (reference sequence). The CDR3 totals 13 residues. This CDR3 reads CASSLGFGNTIYF. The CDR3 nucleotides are TGTGCCAGCAGCTTGGGTTTTGGAAACACCATATATTTT.

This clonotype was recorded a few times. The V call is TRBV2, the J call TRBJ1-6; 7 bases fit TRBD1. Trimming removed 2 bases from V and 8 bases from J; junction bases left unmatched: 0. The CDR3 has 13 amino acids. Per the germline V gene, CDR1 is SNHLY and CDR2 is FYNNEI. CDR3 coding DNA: TGTGCCAGCAGTGAAACAGGGGATTCACCCCTCCACTTT. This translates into CASSETGDSPLHF.

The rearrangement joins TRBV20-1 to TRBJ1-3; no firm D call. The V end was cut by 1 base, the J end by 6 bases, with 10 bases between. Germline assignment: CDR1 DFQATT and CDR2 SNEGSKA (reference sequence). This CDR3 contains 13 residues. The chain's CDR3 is CSARANFENTIYF. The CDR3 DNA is TGCAGTGCTAGAGCTAACTTTGAAAACACCATATATTTT.

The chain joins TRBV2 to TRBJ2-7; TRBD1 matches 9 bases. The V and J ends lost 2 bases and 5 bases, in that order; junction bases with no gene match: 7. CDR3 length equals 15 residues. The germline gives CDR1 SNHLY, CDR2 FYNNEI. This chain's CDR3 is CASSEKEGQGHEQYF. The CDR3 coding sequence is TGTGCCAGCAGTGAAAAGGAGGGACAGGGCCACGAGCAGTACTTC.

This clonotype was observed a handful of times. Here the CDR3 DNA reads TGTGCCAGCTGTTGGGACAGACGATACTACGAGCAGTACTTC. This translates into CASCWDRRYYEQYF. V gene TRBV6-5 combines with J gene TRBJ2-7, with 7 bases identical to TRBD1. Germline CDR1 is MNHEY and CDR2 is SVGAGI. The CDR3 length is 14 residues. After removal of 8 bases from V and 3 bases from J, the junction contained 10 bases not matched to a gene.

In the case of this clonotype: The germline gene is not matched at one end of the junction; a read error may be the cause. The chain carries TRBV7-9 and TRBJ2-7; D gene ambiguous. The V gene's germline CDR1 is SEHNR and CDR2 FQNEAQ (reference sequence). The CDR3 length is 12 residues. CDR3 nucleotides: TGTGCCAGCAGTCTCAAAGAGATAGATTGGCACTTC. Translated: CASSLKEIDWHF.

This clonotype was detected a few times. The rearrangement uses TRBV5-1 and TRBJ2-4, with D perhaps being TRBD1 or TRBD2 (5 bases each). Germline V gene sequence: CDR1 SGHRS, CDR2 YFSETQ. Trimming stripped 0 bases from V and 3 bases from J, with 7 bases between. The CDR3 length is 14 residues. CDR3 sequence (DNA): TGCGCCAGCAGCTTGGGGGACGGCAAAAACATTCAGTACTTC. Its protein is CASSLGDGKNIQYF.

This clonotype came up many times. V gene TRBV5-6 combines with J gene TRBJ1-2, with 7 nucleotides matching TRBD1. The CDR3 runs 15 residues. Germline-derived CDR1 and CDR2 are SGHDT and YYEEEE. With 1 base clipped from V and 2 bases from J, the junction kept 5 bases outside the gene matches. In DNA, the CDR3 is TGTGCCAGCAGCTTGTTTGACAGGGCCAACTATGGCTACACCTTC. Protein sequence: CASSLFDRANYGYTF.

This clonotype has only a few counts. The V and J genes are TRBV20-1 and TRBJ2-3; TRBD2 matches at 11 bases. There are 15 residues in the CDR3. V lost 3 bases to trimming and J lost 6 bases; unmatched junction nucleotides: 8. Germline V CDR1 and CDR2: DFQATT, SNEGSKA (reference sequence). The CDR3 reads CSARFSGRAVDTQYF. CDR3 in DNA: TGCAGTGCTAGGTTTAGCGGGAGGGCCGTGGATACGCAGTATTTT.